The clone carrying this T cell receptor (beta chain) was detected only a few times. What it binds is not known. These data are taken from a study of cytomegalovirus exposure and HLA in healthy donors. Study-wide findings and caveats: In a later analysis, specific HLA alleles were associated with 15,000 to 20,000 TCR beta sequences at a 0.05 false discovery rate.

The CDR3 runs to 14 residues. Germline-derived CDR1 and CDR2 are SNHLY and FYNNEI. With V trimmed by 7 bases and J by 4 bases, 4 bases remained unmatched. Primers for the PCR totalled 60 Vbeta and 13 Jbeta. The data were produced by immunoSEQ multiplex PCR, yet TCRdb's version contains in-frame clones alone and is incomplete. Here the sample spans over 90,000 clones, about 70% being singletons. Sequencing input: PBMCs. This chain uses TRBV2 with TRBJ2-5; 12 positions match TRBD2. This TCR was sampled from a woman between 70 and 85 years old in good health and CMV-seropositive. The CDR3 region is CASNPTSGRETQYF. CDR3 DNA sequence: TGTGCCAGCAACCCGACTAGCGGGAGAGAGACCCAGTACTTC. Variable domain in full (rest from reference TRBV2 and TRBJ2-5): EPEVTQTPSHQVTQMGQEVILRCVPISNHLYFYWYRQILGQKVEFLVSFYNNEISEKSEIFDDQFSVERPDGSNFTLKIRSTKLEDSAMYFCASNPTSGRETQYFGPGTRLLVL.